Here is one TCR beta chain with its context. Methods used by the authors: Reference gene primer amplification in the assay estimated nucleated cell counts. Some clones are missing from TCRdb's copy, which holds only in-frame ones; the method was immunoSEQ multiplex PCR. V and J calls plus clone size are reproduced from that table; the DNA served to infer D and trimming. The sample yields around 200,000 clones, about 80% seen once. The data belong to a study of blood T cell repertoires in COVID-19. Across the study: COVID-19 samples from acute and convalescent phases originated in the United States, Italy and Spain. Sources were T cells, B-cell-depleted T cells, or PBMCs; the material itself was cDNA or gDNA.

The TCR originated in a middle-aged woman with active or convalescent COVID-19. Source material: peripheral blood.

CDR3 DNA: TGTGCCAGCAGCTTGGGGACAGTAAACACAGATACGCAGTATTTT. It is translated as CASSLGTVNTDTQYF. This sequence joins TRBV11-2 and TRBJ2-3, with 7 bases matching TRBD1. V was clipped by 3 bases and J by 2 bases; unmatched bases: 5. Germline V lookup: CDR1 SGHAT, CDR2 FQNNGV. The length of the CDR3 is 15 residues.